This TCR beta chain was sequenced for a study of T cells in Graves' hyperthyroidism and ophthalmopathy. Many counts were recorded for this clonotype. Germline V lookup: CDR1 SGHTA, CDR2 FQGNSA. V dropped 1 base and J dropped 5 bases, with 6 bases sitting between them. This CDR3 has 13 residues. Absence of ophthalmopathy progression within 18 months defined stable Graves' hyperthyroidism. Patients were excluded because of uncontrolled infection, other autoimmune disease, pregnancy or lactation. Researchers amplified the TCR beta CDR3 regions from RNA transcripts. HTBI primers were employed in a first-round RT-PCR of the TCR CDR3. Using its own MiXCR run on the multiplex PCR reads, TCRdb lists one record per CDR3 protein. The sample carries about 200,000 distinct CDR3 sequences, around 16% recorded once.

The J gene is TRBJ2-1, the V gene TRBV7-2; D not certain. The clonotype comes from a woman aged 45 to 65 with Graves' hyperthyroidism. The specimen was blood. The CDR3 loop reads CASSLGQDNEQFF. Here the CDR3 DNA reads TGTGCCAGCAGCTTAGGGCAAGACAATGAGCAGTTCTTC.